This T cell receptor (beta chain) stems from a study of T cell responses to AZD1222 COVID-19 vaccine. Findings and limits, study-wide: Among the donors, most were white British and more were female, and clonal diversity was possibly underestimated.

As concerns this clone: The antigen remains undetermined.

Sequencing used immunoSEQ multiplex PCR; TCRdb keeps in-frame clones, though not all of them. The sample includes 130,000 or so clones, around nine tenths of them seen just once. The material sequenced was peripheral blood, taken on day 0 of AZD1222 vaccination. This receptor was identified in an adult in good health.

The CDR3 region has the DNA TGTGCCAGCAGTTTAGCGGGACTAGCGGATGGCGGGGAGCTGTTTTTT. Its translation is CASSLAGLADGGELFF. The chain joins TRBV28 to TRBJ2-2, with TRBD2 matching over 11 bases. Trimming took 2 bases from V and 7 from J; bases not matched to a gene: 6. This CDR3 is 16 amino acids long. The germline gives CDR1 MDHEN, CDR2 SYDVKM.